This TCR beta chain was identified during a study of blood T cells in healthy people across ages. To note about this clonotype: Its matching antigen is unknown.

CDR3 length: 14 residues. Germline V lookup: CDR1 MNHEY, CDR2 SMNVEV (reference sequence). The ends were cut back, 3 bases at V and 2 bases at J, with 10 bases in the middle. Study-wide findings and caveats: TCR beta diversity per million T cells fell roughly linearly with age. Donors of long life had a larger count of naive CD4+ cells and greater diversity than aged donors.

The donors, aged about 6 to 95, were healthy Caucasians from Russia. The use of a sample-barcoded 5' primer and a J-beta primer mix characterized a second PCR of roughly 6 to 11 cycles. All samples gave at least 2.5 million CDR3-containing paired-end reads. Using its own MiXCR run on the 5' RACE reads, TCRdb lists one record per CDR3 protein. The data show 550,000 to 750,000 distinct CDR3 sequences, under 25% seen once. Sample: blood. This TCR was recovered from an older man in good health. The V and J genes are TRBV27 and TRBJ2-5, with D possibly being TRBD2 (5 bases). The CDR3 spells CASSFDSAQETQYF. The CDR3 DNA sequence: TGTGCCAGCAGTTTCGATAGCGCACAAGAGACCCAGTACTTC.